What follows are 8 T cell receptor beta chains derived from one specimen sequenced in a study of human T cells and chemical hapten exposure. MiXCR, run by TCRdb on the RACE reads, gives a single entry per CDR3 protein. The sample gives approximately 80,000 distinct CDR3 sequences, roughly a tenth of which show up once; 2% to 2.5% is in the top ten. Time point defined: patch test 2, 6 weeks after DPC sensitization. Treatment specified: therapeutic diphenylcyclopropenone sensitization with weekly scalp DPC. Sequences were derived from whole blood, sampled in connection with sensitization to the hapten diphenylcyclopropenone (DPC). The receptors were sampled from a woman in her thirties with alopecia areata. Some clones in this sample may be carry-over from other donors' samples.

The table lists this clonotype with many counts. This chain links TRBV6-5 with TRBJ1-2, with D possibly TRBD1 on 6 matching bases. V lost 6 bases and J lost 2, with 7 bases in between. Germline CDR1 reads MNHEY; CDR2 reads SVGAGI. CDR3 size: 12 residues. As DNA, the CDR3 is TGTGCCAGCAGGCAGGGGAACTATGGCTACACCTTC. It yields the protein CASRQGNYGYTF.

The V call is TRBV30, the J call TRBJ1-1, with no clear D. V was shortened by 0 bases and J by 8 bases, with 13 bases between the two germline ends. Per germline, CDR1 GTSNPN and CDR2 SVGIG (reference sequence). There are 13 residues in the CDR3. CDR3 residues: CAWSVVRGGEAFF. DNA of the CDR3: TGTGCCTGGAGTGTAGTCCGGGGAGGGGAAGCTTTCTTT.

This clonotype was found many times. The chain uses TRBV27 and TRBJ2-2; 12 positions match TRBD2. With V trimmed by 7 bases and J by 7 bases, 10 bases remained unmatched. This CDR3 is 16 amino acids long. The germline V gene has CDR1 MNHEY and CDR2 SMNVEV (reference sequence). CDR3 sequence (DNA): TGTGCCAGCACCCAGGGACTAGCGGGTTTAGACGGGGAGCTGTTTTTT. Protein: CASTQGLAGLDGELFF.

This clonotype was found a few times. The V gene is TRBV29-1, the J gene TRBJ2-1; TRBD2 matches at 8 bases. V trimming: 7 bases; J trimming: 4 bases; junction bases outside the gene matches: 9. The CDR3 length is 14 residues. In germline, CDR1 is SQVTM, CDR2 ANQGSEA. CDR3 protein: CSGLPGLEYNEQFF. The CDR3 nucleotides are TGCAGCGGTTTACCGGGACTAGAATACAATGAGCAGTTCTTC.

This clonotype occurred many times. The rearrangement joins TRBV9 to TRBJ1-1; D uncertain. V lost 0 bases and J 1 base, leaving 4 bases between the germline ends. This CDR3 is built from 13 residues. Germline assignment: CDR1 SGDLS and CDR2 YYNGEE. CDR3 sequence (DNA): TGTGCCAGCAGCGTAGGCAGGAACACTGAAGCTTTCTTT. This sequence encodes CASSVGRNTEAFF.

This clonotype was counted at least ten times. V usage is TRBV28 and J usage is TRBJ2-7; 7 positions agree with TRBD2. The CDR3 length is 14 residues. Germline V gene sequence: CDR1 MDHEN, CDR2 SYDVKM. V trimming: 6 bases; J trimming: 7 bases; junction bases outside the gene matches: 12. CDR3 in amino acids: CASRKDAGVWEQYF. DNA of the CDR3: TGTGCCAGCAGGAAAGACGCGGGGGTGTGGGAGCAGTACTTC.

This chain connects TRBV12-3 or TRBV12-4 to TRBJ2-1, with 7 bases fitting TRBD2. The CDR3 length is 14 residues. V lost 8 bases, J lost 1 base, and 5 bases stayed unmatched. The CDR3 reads CASGSAGSYNEQFF. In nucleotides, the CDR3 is TGTGCCAGCGGGTCAGCGGGGTCCTACAATGAGCAGTTCTTC.

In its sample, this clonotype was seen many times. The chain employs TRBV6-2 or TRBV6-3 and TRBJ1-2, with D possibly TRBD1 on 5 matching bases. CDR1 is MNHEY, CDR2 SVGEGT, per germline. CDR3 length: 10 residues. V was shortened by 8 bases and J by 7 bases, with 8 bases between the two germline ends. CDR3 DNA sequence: TGTGCCAGCCAGGGAGTTGGCTACACCTTC. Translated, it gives CASQGVGYTF.